The source of this TCR beta chain is a study of blood T cell repertoires in COVID-19. Study overall: Donors in the United States, Italy and Spain gave samples during acute or convalescent COVID-19.

Methods used by the authors: Estimated nucleated cell counts came from reference gene primer amplification. Sequenced by immunoSEQ multiplex PCR; TCRdb stores in-frame clones only, minus some. That table supplies the V and J calls and clone size; D and trimming were determined from the DNA. Of about 210,000 clones in the sample, around 81% are singletons; the top ten hold about 8.9%. Participants were aged 18 to 89 years, lived in over 20 US areas, and enrolled virtually. Participant reports of clinical history set cohort assignment. J was trimmed by 6 bases and V by 4 bases; bases with no gene match: 4. The length of the CDR3 is 14 residues. CDR1 and CDR2 from the germline V gene are SGDLS and YYNGEE.

The source material was PBMCs or T cells enriched from blood (not recorded which). The rearrangement joins TRBV9 to TRBJ2-7; TRBD2 matches 13 bases. This TCR derives from a woman aged 50 to 60 with acute COVID-19. This chain's CDR3 is CASSPRLAGGEQYF. In DNA form, the CDR3 reads TGTGCCAGCAGCCCCCGACTAGCGGGAGGCGAGCAGTACTTC.